The 28 T cell receptor beta chains given below trace back to one sample, sequenced in a study of cytomegalovirus exposure and HLA in healthy donors. PCR amplification relied on 60 Vbeta primers (plus 13 Jbeta primers). Profiling relied on immunoSEQ multiplex PCR, and the TCRdb table lists in-frame clones only, not all of them. This table has some 180,000 clones, about four fifths appearing once. Sequenced sample: PBMCs. The receptors were sampled from a woman in her late teens or twenties in good health and CMV-seronegative.

The chain is built from TRBV30 and TRBJ1-1; 7 positions match TRBD1. V gave up 5 bases and J gave up 4 bases; unmatched junction bases: 16. The CDR3 runs to 16 residues. CDR1 GTSNPN and CDR2 SVGIG come from the germline V gene (reference sequence). CDR3 region: CAWLSLRQGEGTEAFF. CDR3 DNA: TGTGCCTGGTTAAGCCTTAGACAGGGTGAGGGCACTGAAGCTTTCTTT.

The rearrangement joins TRBV4-3 to TRBJ2-5, with D possibly matching TRBD1 (5 bases). This CDR3 comprises 16 residues. Germline values: CDR1 LGHNA, CDR2 YSLEER. Deletions cut 0 bases from V and 1 base from J, with 12 bases between. CDR3 nucleotides: TGCGCCAGCAGCCAAGATTCGCAGGGCGCCCAAGAGACCCAGTACTTC. Its translation is CASSQDSQGAQETQYF.

The rearrangement joins TRBV27 to TRBJ2-7; 11 nucleotides match TRBD2. Germline loops: CDR1 MNHEY, CDR2 SMNVEV (reference sequence). The CDR3 runs to 18 residues. V trimming: 2 bases; J trimming: 4 bases; junction bases outside the gene matches: 13. The DNA of the CDR3 is TGTGCCAGCAGTTTAAAGGGACTAGCGGAAACAAATAAGTACGAGCAGTACTTC. Protein: CASSLKGLAETNKYEQYF.

The rearrangement joins TRBV6-5 to TRBJ2-5, with 8 bases aligning to TRBD2. The ends lost 4 bases at V and 5 bases at J; junction bases unmatched: 12. This CDR3 region has 16 residues. Germline V gives CDR1 MNHEY, CDR2 SVGAGI. The CDR3 DNA reads as TGTGCCAGCAGTTCTTCCCCGGGGGGGCGGGAGGAGACCCAGTACTTC. Amino acids: CASSSSPGGREETQYF.

The rearrangement joins TRBV30 to TRBJ2-2; D gene unclear. The CDR3 sequence is 13 residues long. Looked up from germline, CDR1 is GTSNPN and CDR2 is SVGIG (reference sequence). V lost 4 bases and J lost 6, with 12 bases in between. The CDR3 loop is CAWKVGVPGELFF. The CDR3 DNA reads as TGTGCCTGGAAGGTTGGAGTCCCCGGGGAGCTGTTTTTT. The whole variable domain, remainder taken from reference TRBV30 and TRBJ2-2, is SQTIHQWPATLVQPVGSPLSLECTVEGTSNPNLYWYRQAAGRGLQLLFYSVGIGQISSEVPQNLSASRPQDRQFILSSKKLLLSDSGFYLCAWKVGVPGELFFGEGSRLTVL.

The rearrangement links TRBV5-1 to TRBJ1-4; 8 bases fit TRBD1. Germline V gene data show CDR1 as SGHRS and CDR2 as YFSETQ. Losses at the gene ends were 4 bases for V and 8 bases for J; bases not matched to a gene: 7. This CDR3 contains 14 residues. In DNA, the CDR3 is TGCGCCAGCAGCCCGTGGACAGGGAAGGAAAAACTGTTTTTT. This gives the protein CASSPWTGKEKLFF.

The V gene is TRBV6-1, the J gene TRBJ1-6; tentatively, D is TRBD1 (6 bases). This CDR3 has 11 residues. Deletions cut 3 bases from V and 15 bases from J, with 9 bases between. CDR1 and CDR2 from the germline V gene are MNHNS and SASEGT. The CDR3 DNA reads TGTGCCAGCAGTGATCTGACAGGCCTCCACTTT. Amino acid sequence: CASSDLTGLHF.

The CDR3 DNA reads as TGTGCCAGCAGTGAATGGAGGGGCTTCGACAATCAGCCCCAGCATTTT. This sequence encodes CASSEWRGFDNQPQHF. The chain links TRBV6-1 to TRBJ1-5; the D gene is possibly TRBD1 (5 bases). Germline assignment: CDR1 MNHNS and CDR2 SASEGT. This CDR3 has 16 residues. V lost 2 bases to trimming and J lost 3 bases, with 14 bases between them.

The chain links TRBV18 to TRBJ2-7; 10 nucleotides match TRBD2. This CDR3 comprises 17 residues. Germline values: CDR1 KGHSH, CDR2 LQKENI. Germline trimming cut 1 base from V and 5 bases from J; bases unmatched to any gene: 11. The CDR3 bases are TGTGCCAGCTCACCACTAGGACAAGCGGGAGGGCCCCACGAGCAGTACGTC. Translation: CASSPLGQAGGPHEQYV.

This rearrangement joins TRBV5-4 to TRBJ2-2, with 9 bases lining up with TRBD2. CDR1 SGHNT and CDR2 YYREEE come from the germline V gene (reference sequence). The V segment lost 4 bases and the J segment 1 base; nucleotides outside the gene matches: 11. CDR3 length equals 18 residues. Here the CDR3 reads CASSPVYRTSENTGELFF. CDR3 DNA sequence: TGTGCCAGCAGCCCAGTCTATAGGACTAGCGAGAACACCGGGGAGCTGTTTTTT.

The chain has TRBV30 and TRBJ1-6, with D tentatively TRBD1 (6 bases). Germline values: CDR1 GTSNPN, CDR2 SVGIG (reference sequence). The CDR3 is 14 residues long. The V and J ends lost 1 base and 8 bases respectively, with 12 bases between them. The CDR3 region has the DNA TGTGCCTGGAGTGAGGGGACACCGTATTCACCCCTCCACTTT. It specifies CAWSEGTPYSPLHF.

The J gene is TRBJ2-3, the V gene TRBV5-6, with 11 bases lining up with TRBD2. Trimming at V came to 3 bases and at J to 2 bases, leaving 14 bases not matched to a gene. The CDR3 covers 19 residues. CDR1 SGHDT and CDR2 YYEEEE come from the germline V gene. For the CDR3, the DNA is TGTGCCAGCAGCTCGATGGGACTAGCGGCTAGAAAATCCACAGATACGCAGTATTTT. Its translation: CASSSMGLAARKSTDTQYF.

The gene calls are TRBV10-2 and TRBJ1-2; tentative D call: TRBD1 (5 bases). Trimming removed 3 bases at V and 6 bases at J, with 14 bases between. CDR1 WSHSY and CDR2 SAAADI come from the germline V gene. The CDR3 length is 14 residues. CDR3 in amino acids: CASSDGQRRDGYTF. The CDR3 DNA is TGCGCCAGCAGTGATGGACAACGTAGGGATGGCTACACCTTC.

The rearrangement links TRBV18 to TRBJ2-5, with TRBD1 matching over 10 bases. CDR3 length equals 18 residues. CDR1 is KGHSH, CDR2 LQKENI, per germline. J was trimmed by 3 bases and V by 3 bases; bases with no gene match: 13. The chain's CDR3 is CASSPTLLLDRGKETQYF. The CDR3 DNA is TGTGCCAGCTCACCCACACTCCTCCTGGACAGGGGGAAAGAGACCCAGTACTTC.

The rearrangement links TRBV11-2 to TRBJ1-3; no clear D. The germline V gene has CDR1 SGHAT and CDR2 FQNNGV. This CDR3 comprises 14 residues. V dropped 3 bases and J dropped 0 bases, with 6 bases sitting between them. CDR3 protein: CASSLLLSGNTIYF. In DNA, the CDR3 is TGTGCCAGCAGCTTGTTACTCTCTGGAAACACCATATATTTT. Filled out from reference TRBV11-2 and TRBJ1-3, the complete variable domain reads EAGVAQSPRYKIIEKRQSVAFWCNPISGHATLYWYQQILGQGPKLLIQFQNNGVVDDSQLPKDRFSAERLKGVDSTLKIQPAKLEDSAVYLCASSLLLSGNTIYFGEGSWLTVV.

The rearrangement uses TRBV18 and TRBJ1-4; TRBD1 aligns across 7 bases. CDR1 KGHSH and CDR2 LQKENI come from the germline V gene. Trimming cost V 10 bases and J 7 bases; bases outside gene matches: 9. The CDR3 is made up of 13 amino acids. The CDR3 nucleotides read TGTGCCACCGCGGGGACAGTAGGTGAAAAACTGTTTTTT. As protein: CATAGTVGEKLFF. The variable domain in full, with the rest retrieved from reference TRBV18 and TRBJ1-4, is NAGVMQNPRHLVRRRGQEARLRCSPMKGHSHVYWYRQLPEEGLKFMVYLQKENIIDESGMPKERFSAEFPKEGPSILRIQQVVRGDSAAYFCATAGTVGEKLFFGSGTQLSVL.

The rearrangement joins TRBV2 to TRBJ1-6, with D tentatively TRBD1 (5 bases). The CDR3 loop spans 13 amino acids. V lost 3 bases and J 15 bases, leaving 15 bases between the germline ends. CDR1 is SNHLY and CDR2 is FYNNEI in the germline V gene. The CDR3 here is CASSELQAGVLHF. In DNA form, the CDR3 reads TGTGCCAGCAGTGAGTTACAGGCTGGGGTCCTCCACTTT.

This clone appeared a few times. The J gene is TRBJ2-5, the V gene TRBV19; D unresolved. CDR1 LNHDA and CDR2 SQIVND come from the germline V gene (reference sequence). This CDR3 contains 12 residues. Trimming cost V 3 bases and J 5 bases, with 7 bases left between them. The CDR3 reads CASSMVRETQYF. As DNA, the CDR3 is TGTGCCAGTAGTATGGTCCGGGAGACCCAGTACTTC.

V is TRBV7-6 and J is TRBJ2-2; TRBD1 matches 8 bases. CDR1 and CDR2 (germline): SGHVS, FNYEAQ. The CDR3 has 16 amino acids. V dropped 5 bases and J dropped 4; count of bases not matched to a gene: 9. DNA of the CDR3: TGTGCCAGCAGCCCTTGGACAGGGAGCACCACCGGGGAGCTGTTTTTT. It translates to CASSPWTGSTTGELFF.

Only one count was recorded for this clone. This chain connects TRBV5-1 to TRBJ2-1; 9 bases align to TRBD2. Germline CDR1 SGHRS, CDR2 YFSETQ. CDR3 length equals 20 residues. The ends lost 4 bases at V and 8 bases at J; junction bases unmatched: 25. The DNA for the CDR3 is TGCGCCAGCAGCCAAGGGCGGGAGGGCCGGTTTAGCGGGAGAAGGGATGAGCAGTTCTTC. This encodes CASSQGREGRFSGRRDEQFF.

The CDR3 coding sequence is TGCAGCGTTGTATTCGGGACATTCTCGCCTCGCACAGATACGCAGTATTTT. Its protein is CSVVFGTFSPRTDTQYF. The V call is TRBV29-1, the J call TRBJ2-3; possible D gene TRBD1, 6 bases. Germline lookup yields CDR1 SQVTM and CDR2 ANQGSEA. The V end lost 4 bases, the J end lost 1 base, and 21 bases lay between the germline ends. This CDR3 region has 17 residues.

This chain connects TRBV28 to TRBJ2-5; possible D gene TRBD1, 6 bases. V lost 5 bases and J 2 bases, leaving 21 bases between the germline ends. Per germline, CDR1 MDHEN and CDR2 SYDVKM. The CDR3 totals 17 residues. CDR3: CASSPSPQGWGQETQYF. The CDR3 nucleotides read TGTGCCAGCAGTCCCTCGCCACAGGGCTGGGGGCAAGAGACCCAGTACTTC.

This clone showed up just once. The chain has TRBV13 and TRBJ2-5; TRBD1 matches at 7 bases. V lost 5 bases and J lost 7; bases outside the gene matches: 16. Germline V gene data show CDR1 as PRHDT and CDR2 as FYEKMQ (reference sequence). The CDR3 is 16 amino acids. CDR3 region: CASSTRDSWWDVTQYF. In DNA form, the CDR3 reads TGTGCCAGCAGCACTAGGGACAGTTGGTGGGATGTGACCCAGTACTTC.

This clone occurred once. J is TRBJ2-1 and V is TRBV9; TRBD1 matches at 7 bases. CDR3 size: 16 residues. Per the germline V gene, CDR1 is SGDLS and CDR2 is YYNGEE. The V segment lost 0 bases and the J segment 2 bases; nucleotides outside the gene matches: 5. DNA of the CDR3: TGTGCCAGCAGCGTAGACAACAGGGGAACCTACAATGAGCAGTTCTTC. Translation: CASSVDNRGTYNEQFF.

For the CDR3, the DNA is TGTGCCAGCAGCCTTGCCCCCGGACTAGCGGACAATGAGCAGTTCTTC. This gives the protein CASSLAPGLADNEQFF. The V and J genes are TRBV27 and TRBJ2-1, with 10 bases lining up with TRBD2. This CDR3 comprises 16 residues. Germline trimming cut 6 bases from V and 5 bases from J; bases unmatched to any gene: 10. The germline V gene has CDR1 MNHEY and CDR2 SMNVEV (reference sequence).

V is TRBV4-1 and J is TRBJ1-2, with 9 bases fitting TRBD1. The CDR3 runs to 15 residues. CDR1 MGHRA and CDR2 YSYEKL come from the germline V gene. With V trimmed by 4 bases and J by 3 bases, 6 bases remained unmatched. CDR3 bases: TGCGCCAGCAGCCCACGGGACAGGGAGTACTATGGCTACACCTTC. Translation gives CASSPRDREYYGYTF.

This clone was found once. This chain joins TRBV5-8 and TRBJ1-5, with D possibly being TRBD1 (6 bases). Between the trimmed V and J ends, which lost 6 bases and 6 bases, there was a span of 25 bases. Germline V lookup: CDR1 SGHTS, CDR2 YDEGEE. This CDR3 comprises 17 residues. For the CDR3, the DNA is TGTGCCAGCACCAATTGGGTAGGCAGGGGTCGGGGTCAGCCCCAGCATTTT. Its protein product is CASTNWVGRGRGQPQHF.

This rearrangement joins TRBV4-1 to TRBJ2-5, with 10 bases identical to TRBD1. Germline lookup yields CDR1 MGHRA and CDR2 YSYEKL. J was trimmed by 3 bases and V by 3 bases; bases with no gene match: 13. CDR3 length equals 18 residues. The DNA for the CDR3 is TGCGCCAGCAGCCAGATGGGGGGTTGGGACAGGGGTAAAGAGACCCAGTACTTC. Translated, it gives CASSQMGGWDRGKETQYF.